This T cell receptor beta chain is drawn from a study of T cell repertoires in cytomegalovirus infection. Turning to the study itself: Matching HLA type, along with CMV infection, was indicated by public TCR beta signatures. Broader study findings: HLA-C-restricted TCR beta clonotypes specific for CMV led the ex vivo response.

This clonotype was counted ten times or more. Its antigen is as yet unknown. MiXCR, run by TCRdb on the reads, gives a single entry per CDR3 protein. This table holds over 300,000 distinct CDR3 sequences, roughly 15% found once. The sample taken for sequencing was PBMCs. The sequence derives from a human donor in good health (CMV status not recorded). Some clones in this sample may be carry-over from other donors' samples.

The CDR3 loop reads CASSQEPGGSYEQYF. The CDR3 nucleotides read TGTGCCAGCAGTCAGGAGCCGGGTGGATCCTACGAGCAGTACTTC. The chain recombines TRBV7-9 with TRBJ2-7; D not certain. The CDR3 contains 15 residues. Trimming took 6 bases from V and 1 from J, leaving 16 bases between them. The germline V gene encodes CDR1 SEHNR and CDR2 FQNEAQ (reference sequence).